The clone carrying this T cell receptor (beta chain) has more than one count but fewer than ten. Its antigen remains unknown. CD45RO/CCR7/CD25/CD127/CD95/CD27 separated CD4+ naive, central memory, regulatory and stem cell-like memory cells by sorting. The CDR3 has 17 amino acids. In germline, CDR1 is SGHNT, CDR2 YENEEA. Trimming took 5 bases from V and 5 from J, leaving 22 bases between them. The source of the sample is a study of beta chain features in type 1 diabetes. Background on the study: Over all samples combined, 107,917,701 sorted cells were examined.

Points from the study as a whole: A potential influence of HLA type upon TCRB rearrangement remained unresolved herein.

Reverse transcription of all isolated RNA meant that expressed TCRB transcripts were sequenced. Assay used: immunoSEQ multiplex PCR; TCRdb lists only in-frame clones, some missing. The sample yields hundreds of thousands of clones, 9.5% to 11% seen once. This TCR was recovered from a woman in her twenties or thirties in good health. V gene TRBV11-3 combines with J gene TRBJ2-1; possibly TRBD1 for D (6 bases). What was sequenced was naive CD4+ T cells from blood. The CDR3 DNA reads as TGTGCCAGCAGCCGGTATGGGGGCCCGGCAGAACACAATGAGCAGTTCTTC. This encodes CASSRYGGPAEHNEQFF. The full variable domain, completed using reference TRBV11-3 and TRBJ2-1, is EAGVVQSPRYKIIEKKQPVAFWCNPISGHNTLYWYLQNLGQGPELLIRYENEEAVDDSQLPKDRFSAERLKGVDSTLKIQPAELGDSAVYLCASSRYGGPAEHNEQFFGPGTRLTVL.